This T cell receptor (beta chain) was sequenced in a study of T cell responses to AZD1222 COVID-19 vaccine. Here immunoSEQ multiplex PCR was the method, and the copy in TCRdb shows in-frame clones only, minus some. The table shows 100,000 or so clones, with roughly 89% occurring only once. Concerning this clone: Within the sample, other DNA sequences also encode this same CDR3.

V lost 0 bases to trimming and J lost 3 bases, with 7 bases between them. The germline gives CDR1 SGHRS, CDR2 YFSETQ. The CDR3 extends over 13 amino acids. This receptor was obtained from an adult in good health. The material was peripheral blood, obtained on day 0 of AZD1222 vaccination. The J gene is TRBJ2-7, the V gene TRBV5-1; D is undetermined. CDR3 sequence reads: CASSLEGYYEQYF. Written as DNA, the CDR3 is TGCGCCAGCAGCTTGGAGGGATACTACGAGCAGTACTTC.